Below, one T cell receptor beta chain is given with its context. Its antigen is not identified. These data are taken from a study of a mutant IDH1 vaccine in newly diagnosed glioma. Across the study: Either 4-6 weeks after radiotherapy alone or alongside temozolomide, vaccination was begun.

With V trimmed by 6 bases and J by 7 bases, 6 bases remained unmatched. CDR1 MNHEY and CDR2 SVGAGI come from the germline V gene. The CDR3 runs 14 residues. TCRdb's copy holds only in-frame clones and misses some; the assay was immunoSEQ multiplex PCR. Of some 130,000 clones in the sample, around 80% were seen once. Time point: week 11, during vaccination. With topical imiquimod, each dose of the vaccine consisted of 300 ug of mutant IDH1 20-mer peptide. The chain couples TRBV6-5 to TRBJ1-5; the match to TRBD1 covers 10 bases. The TCR was taken from a middle-aged man with glioma. The source was PBMCs, collected from a glioma patient whose treatment included an IDH1 peptide vaccine. The CDR3: CASRRQGARQPQHF. CDR3 in DNA: TGTGCCAGCAGACGACAGGGGGCACGGCAGCCCCAGCATTTT.